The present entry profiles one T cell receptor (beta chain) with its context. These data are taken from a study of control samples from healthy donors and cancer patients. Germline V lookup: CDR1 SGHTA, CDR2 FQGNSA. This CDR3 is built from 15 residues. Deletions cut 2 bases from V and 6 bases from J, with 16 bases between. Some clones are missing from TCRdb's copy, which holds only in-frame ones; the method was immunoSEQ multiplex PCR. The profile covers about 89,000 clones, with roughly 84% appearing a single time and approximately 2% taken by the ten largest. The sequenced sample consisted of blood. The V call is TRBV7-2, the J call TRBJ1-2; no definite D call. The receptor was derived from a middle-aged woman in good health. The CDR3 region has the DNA TGTGCCAGCAGCTTATCGGAAGGGAGGGTGGATGGCTACACCTTC. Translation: CASSLSEGRVDGYTF.